This T cell receptor beta chain emerged from a study of blood T cell repertoires in COVID-19. This clone was counted once. Profiling relied on immunoSEQ multiplex PCR, and the TCRdb table lists in-frame clones only, not all of them. The top ten hold 0.8% to 0.9% of the sample, which has about 370,000 clones, roughly nine tenths seen once. V gave up 3 bases and J gave up 8 bases; unmatched junction bases: 13. The CDR3 sequence is 16 residues long. CDR1 is GTSNPN, CDR2 SVGIG, per germline (reference sequence). The chain links TRBV30 to TRBJ1-4; 9 nucleotides match TRBD1. This receptor was taken from a woman in her forties who had been exposed to COVID-19. The sequenced material came from PBMCs or T cells enriched from blood (not recorded which). In DNA, the CDR3 is TGTGCCTGGAGAGGACAGGGGAGAACCGTAGGGGAAAAACTGTTTTTT. Encoded protein: CAWRGQGRTVGEKLFF.